These T cell receptor beta chains were read from a single sample in a study of sequential checkpoint blockade in melanoma. The assay was immunoSEQ multiplex PCR, and TCRdb's table has in-frame clones only and misses some. Altogether over 9,500 clones are present, under 80% being singletons, with the ten largest covering 23%. Sequences were derived from CD8+ T cells sorted from blood (inferred from file names), sampled from a patient given nivolumab and ipilimumab in sequence. These receptor sequences come from a human donor with melanoma. Both conserved end residues are part of each CDR3. The D gene is left open where the match is weak. Clone size is stated in some rows and not others, as once, few, many or a class when expanded.

clone size: medium-sized; V gene: TRBV4-2; J gene: TRBJ2-3; D gene: NA; CDR3 DNA: TGTGCCAGCAGCCTGGGGACTTGGGTCGCAGATACGCAGTATTTT; CDR3 protein: CASSLGTWVADTQYF
clone size: NA; V gene: TRBV6-5; J gene: TRBJ2-1; D gene: TRBD2; CDR3 DNA: TGTGCCAGCAGCCGGACTAGCGATTACAATGAGCAGTTCTTC; CDR3 protein: CASSRTSDYNEQFF
clone size: NA; V gene: TRBV9; J gene: TRBJ2-3; D gene: TRBD2; CDR3 DNA: TGTGCCAGCAGCTCCCCTGGACTAGCGGGGCGGCCTAGCACAGATACGCAGTATTTT; CDR3 protein: CASSSPGLAGRPSTDTQYF
clone size: NA; V gene: TRBV7-9; J gene: TRBJ2-5; D gene: NA; CDR3 DNA: TGTGCCAGCAGCCAGACAGAGCAAGAGACCCAGTACTTC; CDR3 protein: CASSQTEQETQYF
clone size: NA; V gene: TRBV10-3; J gene: TRBJ2-1; D gene: TRBD2; CDR3 DNA: TGTGCCATCAGTGATCCCAGCGGGAGGGTAGATGAGCAGTTCTTC; CDR3 protein: CAISDPSGRVDEQFF
clone size: NA; V gene: TRBV5-1; J gene: TRBJ2-3; D gene: NA; CDR3 DNA: TGCGCCAGCAGCTTGGCACTTGGACAAACCATCCCCTCCACAGATACGCAGTATTTT; CDR3 protein: CASSLALGQTIPSTDTQYF
clone size: NA; V gene: TRBV7-9; J gene: TRBJ2-1; D gene: TRBD2; CDR3 DNA: TGTGCCAGCAGCTCCGAGCGGGAGAACGGCAATGAGCAGTTCTTC; CDR3 protein: CASSSERENGNEQFF
clone size: few; V gene: TRBV21-1; J gene: TRBJ2-3; D gene: NA; CDR3 DNA: TGTGCCAGCAGCAATTCCCTACTCCGGGGGGCCACAGATACGCAGTATTTT; CDR3 protein: CASSNSLLRGATDTQYF
clone size: few; V gene: TRBV13; J gene: TRBJ1-1; D gene: NA; CDR3 DNA: TGTGCCAGCAGCCACGCGGCACCTAACACTGAAGCTTTCTTT; CDR3 protein: CASSHAAPNTEAFF
clone size: NA; V gene: TRBV7-2; J gene: TRBJ2-7; D gene: NA; CDR3 DNA: TGTGCCAGCACCCCCCCGACAGGCGGCTACGAGCAGTACTTC; CDR3 protein: CASTPPTGGYEQYF
clone size: NA; V gene: TRBV6-5; J gene: TRBJ1-1; D gene: TRBD1; CDR3 DNA: TGTGCCAGCAGGACAAAAGGGGGCCTGAACACTGAAGCTTTCTTT; CDR3 protein: CASRTKGGLNTEAFF
clone size: NA; V gene: TRBV5-6; J gene: TRBJ2-7; D gene: TRBD2; CDR3 DNA: TGTGCCAGCAGCTCGAGCGGGAGGGCCTGGTACGAGCAGTACTTC; CDR3 protein: CASSSSGRAWYEQYF
clone size: NA; V gene: TRBV4-1; J gene: TRBJ1-2; D gene: NA; CDR3 DNA: TGCGCCAGCAGCCAAGTCGGAAGCGGTGGCTACACCTTC; CDR3 protein: CASSQVGSGGYTF
clone size: NA; V gene: TRBV10-3; J gene: TRBJ2-2; D gene: NA; CDR3 DNA: TGTGCCATCAGTGAGTCGGGGGGATCTACCGGGGAGCTGTTTTTT; CDR3 protein: CAISESGGSTGELFF
clone size: NA; V gene: TRBV5-6; J gene: TRBJ1-1; D gene: NA; CDR3 DNA: TGTGCCAGCAGCTTCGCGGCGAACACTGAAGCTTTCTTT; CDR3 protein: CASSFAANTEAFF
clone size: few; V gene: TRBV19; J gene: TRBJ2-7; D gene: NA; CDR3 DNA: TGTGCCAGTAGCCAGACTCCCTCCTACGAGCAGTACTTC; CDR3 protein: CASSQTPSYEQYF
clone size: NA; V gene: TRBV18; J gene: TRBJ2-7; D gene: TRBD1; CDR3 DNA: TGTGCCAGCTCGACGGACAGGGGGTCCTACGAGCAGTACTTC; CDR3 protein: CASSTDRGSYEQYF
clone size: few; V gene: TRBV27; J gene: TRBJ2-1; D gene: TRBD1; CDR3 DNA: TGTGCCAGCAGTTGGGGACAGGGGCACAATGAGCAGTTCTTC; CDR3 protein: CASSWGQGHNEQFF
clone size: NA; V gene: TRBV5-4; J gene: TRBJ2-7; D gene: NA; CDR3 DNA: TGTGCCAGCAGCTTGTGGGGGGAAATGTCCTACGAGCAGTACTTC; CDR3 protein: CASSLWGEMSYEQYF
clone size: NA; V gene: TRBV5-1; J gene: TRBJ2-3; D gene: TRBD1; CDR3 DNA: TGCGCCAGCAGCTTCCGGGACAGGGGGAGCACAGATACGCAGTATTTT; CDR3 protein: CASSFRDRGSTDTQYF
clone size: few; V gene: TRBV4-1; J gene: TRBJ1-2; D gene: TRBD1; CDR3 DNA: TGCGCCAGCAGCCAAGACGACAGGGGCGACTATGGCTACACCTTC; CDR3 protein: CASSQDDRGDYGYTF
clone size: NA; V gene: TRBV7-9; J gene: TRBJ1-2; D gene: NA; CDR3 DNA: TGTGCCAGCAGCTCGAGGACACGTGGGGACTATGGCTACACCTTC; CDR3 protein: CASSSRTRGDYGYTF
clone size: NA; V gene: TRBV11-3; J gene: TRBJ2-7; D gene: TRBD1; CDR3 DNA: TGTGCCAGCAGCTCAGGGACAGGTGATCTTTCCTACGAGCAGTACTTC; CDR3 protein: CASSSGTGDLSYEQYF
clone size: few; V gene: TRBV19; J gene: TRBJ1-1; D gene: NA; CDR3 DNA: TGTGCCAGTAGTAACCGGGACTGGGGCTCTGAAGCTTTCTTT; CDR3 protein: CASSNRDWGSEAFF
clone size: NA; V gene: TRBV6-5; J gene: TRBJ1-2; D gene: NA; CDR3 DNA: TGTGCCAGCAGTTACTCCGGGACACCCTCTAACTATGGCTACACCTTC; CDR3 protein: CASSYSGTPSNYGYTF
clone size: few; V gene: TRBV11-3; J gene: TRBJ2-1; D gene: TRBD1; CDR3 DNA: TGTGCCAGCAGCCGCCTAGGGACAGGGTCTCGGAATGAGCAGTTCTTC; CDR3 protein: CASSRLGTGSRNEQFF
clone size: NA; V gene: TRBV7-8; J gene: TRBJ2-7; D gene: TRBD1; CDR3 DNA: TGTGCCAGCAGCTTCCCTTTGGGACAGGGGTCCTACGAGCAGTACTTC; CDR3 protein: CASSFPLGQGSYEQYF